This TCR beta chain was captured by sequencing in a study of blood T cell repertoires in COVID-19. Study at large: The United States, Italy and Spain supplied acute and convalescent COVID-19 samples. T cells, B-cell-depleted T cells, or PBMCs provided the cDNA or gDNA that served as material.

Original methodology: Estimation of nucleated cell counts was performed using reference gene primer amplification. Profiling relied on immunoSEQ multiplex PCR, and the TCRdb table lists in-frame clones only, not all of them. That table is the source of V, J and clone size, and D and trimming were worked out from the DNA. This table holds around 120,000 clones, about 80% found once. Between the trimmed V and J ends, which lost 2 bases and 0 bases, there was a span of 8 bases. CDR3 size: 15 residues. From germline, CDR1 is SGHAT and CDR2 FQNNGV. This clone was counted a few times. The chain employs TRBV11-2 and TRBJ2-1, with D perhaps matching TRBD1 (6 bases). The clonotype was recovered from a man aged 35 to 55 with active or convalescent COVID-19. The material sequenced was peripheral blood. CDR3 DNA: TGTGCCAGCAGCTTACTAGGGGGCTCCTACAATGAGCAGTTCTTC. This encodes CASSLLGGSYNEQFF. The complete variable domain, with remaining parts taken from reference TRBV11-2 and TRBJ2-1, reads EAGVAQSPRYKIIEKRQSVAFWCNPISGHATLYWYQQILGQGPKLLIQFQNNGVVDDSQLPKDRFSAERLKGVDSTLKIQPAKLEDSAVYLCASSLLGGSYNEQFFGPGTRLTVL.